The 21 T cell receptor beta chains below all came from one sample that was sequenced in a study of response to subunit inactivated influenza vaccine (dated by TCRdb to the late 2010s). The library was produced with RT-PCR. Sequenced using an Illumina HiSeq 2500. TCRdb passed the public sequencing reads through fastp at Q25 and MiXCR, retaining productive beta sequences. Rows are unified per CDR3 protein, each entry keeping the most common DNA and genes. For this sample there are around 580,000 distinct CDR3 sequences; 11% to 15% appear just once. Roughly 10% of the sample goes to the ten largest clones. Material: PBMCs from blood, obtained about 12 days after vaccination. The receptor set was obtained from a man aged 50 or older who received an inactivated influenza vaccine. Donor details come from another sample of the same person, matched by shared clones.

This clonotype appeared a few times. This rearrangement joins TRBV4-2 to TRBJ2-1; TRBD2 agrees at 9 bases. Germline V lookup: CDR1 LGHNA, CDR2 YNFKEQ. The V segment lost 4 bases and the J segment 2 bases; nucleotides outside the gene matches: 3. CDR3 length: 15 amino acids. In DNA, the CDR3 is TGTGCCAGCAGCCCCGCGGGAGGGCCCTACAATGAGCAGTTCTTC. Protein product: CASSPAGGPYNEQFF.

This clonotype came up a few times. CDR3 sequence: CASSLTGNSYEQYF. The CDR3 region has the DNA TGTGCCAGTAGCCTGACAGGGAACTCCTACGAGCAGTACTTC. V is TRBV19 and J is TRBJ2-7; 7 bases are a match to TRBD1. Germline V gene sequence: CDR1 LNHDA, CDR2 SQIVND (reference sequence). This CDR3 contains 14 residues. The V gene end was trimmed by 6 bases and the J gene end by 0 bases; junction bases not matched to a gene: 5.

As DNA, the CDR3 is TGTGCCAGCAGTCGCCTCTTAGCGGGAGGAAAGAATGAGCAGTTCTTC. Translation: CASSRLLAGGKNEQFF. This chain links TRBV6-1 with TRBJ2-1; 10 bases align to TRBD2. V was pared by 5 bases and J by 7 bases, with 11 bases of the junction left unmatched. This CDR3 has 16 amino acids. CDR1 is MNHNS and CDR2 is SASEGT in the germline V gene.

The rearrangement joins TRBV19 to TRBJ2-5; 14 bases line up with TRBD2. Trimming took 3 bases from V and 1 from J; bases not matched to a gene: 13. CDR3 length: 20 residues. Per the germline V gene, CDR1 is LNHDA and CDR2 is SQIVND (reference sequence). The CDR3 loop is CASSIVGLAGVELAQETQYF. For the CDR3, the DNA is TGTGCCAGTAGTATCGTGGGACTAGCGGGAGTAGAATTAGCCCAAGAGACCCAGTACTTC.

This sequence joins TRBV5-1 and TRBJ2-1, with D perhaps TRBD2 (5 bases). The CDR3 runs 13 residues. V was cut by 3 bases and J by 4 bases, with 8 bases left in between. In germline, CDR1 is SGHRS, CDR2 YFSETQ. CDR3 coding DNA: TGCGCCAGCAGCTGGTGGGAGTACAATGAGCAGTTCTTC. Residues: CASSWWEYNEQFF.

This clonotype showed up just a few times. V is TRBV7-2 and J is TRBJ2-7, with D tentatively TRBD1 (5 bases). Trimming removed 3 bases from V and 6 bases from J, with 15 bases in between. Germline V gives CDR1 SGHTA, CDR2 FQGNSA. The CDR3 extends over 14 amino acids. The CDR3 bases are TGTGCCAGCAGCTTTACGGACACTACCGGCGAGCAGTACTTC. Its translation is CASSFTDTTGEQYF.

V and J are TRBV12-3 or TRBV12-4 and TRBJ2-3, with 10 bases aligning to TRBD2. The length of the CDR3 is 15 residues. Unmatched junction bases numbered 8, after V lost 3 bases and J lost 8 bases. The CDR3 nucleotides are TGTGCCAGCAGTTTCGGCAGCGGGGGGGCGGGTACGCAGTATTTT. This translates into CASSFGSGGAGTQYF.

This clonotype appeared many times. The V gene is TRBV5-1, the J gene TRBJ1-2; D is unclear. V was shortened by 0 bases and J by 6 bases, with 15 bases between the two germline ends. CDR1 and CDR2 (germline): SGHRS, YFSETQ. The CDR3 is 15 residues long. The CDR3 region is CASSLDPPPLDGYTF. DNA of the CDR3: TGCGCCAGCAGCTTGGACCCCCCACCCTTAGATGGCTACACCTTC.

There are a few counts of this clonotype. The chain couples TRBV12-3 or TRBV12-4 to TRBJ1-2; no clear D. V gave up 2 bases and J gave up 8 bases, with 15 bases separating them. The CDR3 spans 14 residues. The CDR3 here is CASSLSLGGWGYTF. The CDR3 DNA is TGTGCCAGCAGTTTAAGTTTGGGCGGATGGGGCTACACCTTC.

This clonotype occurred many times. The V call is TRBV15, the J call TRBJ1-5, with D maybe TRBD1 (6 bases). Trimming removed 8 bases at V and 7 bases at J, with 15 bases between. The CDR3 loop spans 13 amino acids. Germline V gene sequence: CDR1 LNHNV, CDR2 YYDKDF (reference sequence). The DNA for the CDR3 is TGTGCCACCCACAGGGATTTTGGGCAGCCCCAGCATTTT. Protein: CATHRDFGQPQHF.

The chain couples TRBV12-3 or TRBV12-4 to TRBJ2-1, with D perhaps assigned TRBD1 or TRBD2 (5 bases each). This CDR3 region has 16 residues. Trimming stripped 6 bases from V and 9 bases from J, with 24 bases between. The CDR3 spells CASSREVGRGVSEQFF. CDR3 sequence (DNA): TGTGCCAGCAGCCGCGAGGTGGGGAGAGGGGTGAGTGAGCAGTTCTTC.

The chain combines TRBV11-2 with TRBJ2-3, with 10 bases lining up with TRBD2. The junction had 8 bases not matched to a gene; V was cut back by 7 bases and J by 4 bases. The length of the CDR3 is 15 residues. The germline V gene has CDR1 SGHAT and CDR2 FQNNGV. CDR3 region: CASILLAGAADTQYF. The CDR3 DNA reads as TGTGCCAGCATCCTCCTAGCGGGGGCTGCAGATACGCAGTATTTT.

The V call is TRBV29-1, the J call TRBJ2-1; D ambiguous. CDR3 length: 17 residues. Germline V lookup: CDR1 SQVTM, CDR2 ANQGSEA. V was trimmed by 6 bases and J by 2 bases, leaving 23 bases between them. The CDR3 DNA follows: TGCAGCGTGACCTTCTACCCAGACGGTTTACCCTACAATGAGCAGTTCTTC. It is translated as CSVTFYPDGLPYNEQFF.

This clonotype has only a few counts. The chain has TRBV10-3 and TRBJ2-1, with TRBD2 matching over 11 bases. V dropped 6 bases and J dropped 5; count of bases not matched to a gene: 15. Germline V gene lookup returns CDR1 ENHRY and CDR2 SYGVKD. This CDR3 spans 18 amino acids. The CDR3 bases are TGTGCCATCAGCCAGACTAGGCAACTAGCGGGAGCCCACAATGAGCAGTTCTTC. Its translation: CAISQTRQLAGAHNEQFF.

This clonotype was observed a handful of times. The chain links TRBV5-1 to TRBJ2-5, with D possibly being TRBD1 (6 bases). The germline CDR1 and CDR2 sequences are SGHRS and YFSETQ. The CDR3 length is 16 residues. Trimming took off 3 bases at V and 5 bases at J, with 20 bases between the two ends. The CDR3 is CASSSSGTPQLETQYF. The DNA of the CDR3 is TGCGCCAGCAGCTCTTCCGGGACACCCCAATTGGAGACCCAGTACTTC.

In its sample, this clonotype was seen a few times. The chain links TRBV4-3 to TRBJ2-1, with 10 bases aligning to TRBD2. The CDR3 covers 20 residues. V lost 5 bases, J lost 8 bases, and 24 bases stayed unmatched. CDR1 and CDR2 (germline): LGHNA, YSLEER. The chain's CDR3 is CASSKSAGSGGFSLWYEQFF. The CDR3 nucleotides read TGCGCCAGCAGCAAATCGGCGGGTAGCGGGGGGTTTTCCCTTTGGTATGAGCAGTTCTTC.

The chain uses TRBV6-2 or TRBV6-3 and TRBJ2-7; D gene unclear. Deletions cut 7 bases from V and 0 bases from J, with 10 bases between. Germline CDR1 and CDR2: MNHEY and SVGEGT. The CDR3 is made up of 13 amino acids. CDR3 sequence (DNA): TGTGCCAGCAATCCCCGCGCCTCCTACGAGCAGTACTTC. Translating it yields CASNPRASYEQYF.

The rearrangement joins TRBV10-3 to TRBJ2-3; D perhaps matches TRBD1 (6 bases). This CDR3 is 15 amino acids long. Germline lookup yields CDR1 ENHRY and CDR2 SYGVKD. Trimming left V 4 bases short and J 4 bases short, with 15 bases between. CDR3 coding DNA: TGTGCCATCAGTGCCGTGGGGGCCCTAGCAGATACGCAGTATTTT. This sequence encodes CAISAVGALADTQYF.

This clonotype was observed a few times. The chain joins TRBV29-1 to TRBJ2-7, with 7 bases matching TRBD1. The CDR3 extends over 15 amino acids. Unmatched junction bases numbered 8, after V lost 3 bases and J lost 0 bases. Germline CDR1 and CDR2: SQVTM and ANQGSEA. The CDR3 nucleotides are TGCAGCGTTGAGGTTCGCAGGGACAGCTCCTACGAGCAGTACTTC. Protein product: CSVEVRRDSSYEQYF.

A few counts support this clonotype. V usage is TRBV6-1 and J usage is TRBJ2-2, with D tentatively TRBD1 or TRBD2 (5 bases each). The V and J ends lost 2 bases and 7 bases respectively, with 8 bases between them. Germline V gene sequence: CDR1 MNHNS, CDR2 SASEGT. This CDR3 is 13 amino acids long. CDR3 amino acids: CASSERGVGELFF. Written as DNA, the CDR3 is TGTGCCAGCAGTGAAAGGGGAGTCGGGGAGCTGTTTTTT.

This clonotype was seen only once. The CDR3 region is CASRELGGEQYF. As DNA, the CDR3 is TGTGCCAGCAGAGAGTTGGGGGGCGAGCAGTACTTC. The gene calls are TRBV6-2 or TRBV6-3 and TRBJ2-7; D may be TRBD2 (6 bases). From germline, CDR1 is MNHEY and CDR2 SVGEGT. Trimming stripped 6 bases from V and 6 bases from J, with 12 bases between. The CDR3 totals 12 residues.